A selection of T cell receptor beta chains follows, all from one sample in a study of technical replicates of blood from a few donors. Sequenced by immunoSEQ multiplex PCR; TCRdb stores in-frame clones only, minus some. The sample has some 78,000 clones; 85% to 95% are singletons. Sequencing used T cells isolated from PBMCs. The receptors shown here come from a human donor in good health. CDR3s include the opening cysteine and the closing phenylalanine or tryptophan. The D gene is left open where the match is weak. Size tells how often a clone was seen (once, few, many) or the class of an expanded clone, and some rows leave it out.

j_gene: TRBJ1-1; len: 13; v_gene: TRBV6-4; abundance: -; d_gene: -; CDR3nt: TGTGCCAGCAGTGAATTAACGGGTTCTCGAGCTTTCTTT; CDR3aa: CASSELTGSRAFF
j_gene: TRBJ2-7; len: 15; v_gene: TRBV4-2; abundance: -; d_gene: -; CDR3nt: TGTGCCAGCAGCCAAGAAGGCAGGGGAACCTACGAGCAGTACTTC; CDR3aa: CASSQEGRGTYEQYF
j_gene: TRBJ2-3; len: 16; v_gene: TRBV6-5; abundance: -; d_gene: TRBD2; CDR3nt: TGTGCCAGCAGTTACGTCCAGACTAGCCGTTCAGATACGCAGTATTTT; CDR3aa: CASSYVQTSRSDTQYF
j_gene: TRBJ2-7; len: 13; v_gene: TRBV9; abundance: -; d_gene: -; CDR3nt: TGTGCCAGCAGCGTAGGAGTAATCGACGAGCAGTACTTC; CDR3aa: CASSVGVIDEQYF
j_gene: TRBJ1-2; len: 13; v_gene: TRBV13; abundance: -; d_gene: -; CDR3nt: TGTGCCAGCAGCACAGGGTTTTACTATGGCTACACCTTC; CDR3aa: CASSTGFYYGYTF
j_gene: TRBJ2-5; len: 13; v_gene: TRBV30; abundance: -; d_gene: TRBD2; CDR3nt: TGTGCCTGGGGACTAGCGGGAGGCGAGACCCAGTACTTC; CDR3aa: CAWGLAGGETQYF
j_gene: TRBJ2-7; len: 15; v_gene: TRBV7-6; abundance: -; d_gene: -; CDR3nt: TGTGCCAGCAGCTCACTAGCAGGACTGGCCTACGAGCAGTACTTC; CDR3aa: CASSSLAGLAYEQYF
j_gene: TRBJ2-2; len: 16; v_gene: TRBV28; abundance: -; d_gene: TRBD2; CDR3nt: TGTGCCAGCAGTCCCCACGGGGGGGGCGAGGGCGGGGAGCTGTTTTTT; CDR3aa: CASSPHGGGEGGELFF
j_gene: TRBJ2-1; len: 12; v_gene: TRBV7-9; abundance: -; d_gene: -; CDR3nt: TGTGCCGCGGAGGAAAGGGCCGTTGAGCAGTTCTTC; CDR3aa: CAAEERAVEQFF
j_gene: TRBJ1-2; len: 13; v_gene: TRBV7-8; abundance: once; d_gene: -; CDR3nt: TGTGCCAGCAGCTTAGTCGACAGAGATGGCTACACCTTC; CDR3aa: CASSLVDRDGYTF
j_gene: TRBJ2-7; len: 14; v_gene: TRBV19; abundance: -; d_gene: TRBD2; CDR3nt: TGTGCCAGTAGTAACCAGCGGGAGGGCTACGAGCAGTACTTC; CDR3aa: CASSNQREGYEQYF
j_gene: TRBJ2-7; len: 15; v_gene: TRBV28; abundance: -; d_gene: TRBD2; CDR3nt: TGTGCCAGCTCCGCGGTCCTGAGCGGGAGTTACGAGCAGTACTTC; CDR3aa: CASSAVLSGSYEQYF
j_gene: TRBJ2-7; len: 13; v_gene: TRBV4-3; abundance: -; d_gene: -; CDR3nt: TGCGCCAGCAGCCCGGGACTGGCCTACGAGCAGTACTTC; CDR3aa: CASSPGLAYEQYF
j_gene: TRBJ2-2; len: 14; v_gene: TRBV2; abundance: -; d_gene: TRBD2; CDR3nt: TGTGCCAGCAGTGGAGGACTAGCGGGAGTGGAGCTGTTTTTT; CDR3aa: CASSGGLAGVELFF